The T cell receptor (beta chain) described here comes from a study of PD-1 blockade in classical Hodgkin lymphoma. Study at large: A 3 mg/kg intravenous dose of nivolumab was received by patients every 2 weeks. Findings and caveats of the study: Anyone who began nivolumab under 1 year after ASCT was excluded.

Each patient relapsed following autologous stem cell transplantation, and prior brentuximab vedotin exposure differed. This CDR3 spans 11 amino acids. This table comes from immunoSEQ multiplex PCR, and its TCRdb copy is limited to in-frame clones, with some not included. The data contain more than 10,000 clones, around 90% of them singletons. Regarding this clone: Antigen unknown.

This receptor was obtained from a human donor with classical Hodgkin lymphoma. This sample comprised peripheral blood mononuclear cells (PBMCs), obtained at baseline. The chain carries TRBV21-1 and TRBJ2-3; the table assigns TRBD2, which was not confirmed against the DNA. TRBV21-1 is a listed pseudogene. CDR3 coding DNA: TGTGCCAGCACCGCGGGATGCCGGCAGTATTTT. Protein sequence: CASTAGCRQYF.